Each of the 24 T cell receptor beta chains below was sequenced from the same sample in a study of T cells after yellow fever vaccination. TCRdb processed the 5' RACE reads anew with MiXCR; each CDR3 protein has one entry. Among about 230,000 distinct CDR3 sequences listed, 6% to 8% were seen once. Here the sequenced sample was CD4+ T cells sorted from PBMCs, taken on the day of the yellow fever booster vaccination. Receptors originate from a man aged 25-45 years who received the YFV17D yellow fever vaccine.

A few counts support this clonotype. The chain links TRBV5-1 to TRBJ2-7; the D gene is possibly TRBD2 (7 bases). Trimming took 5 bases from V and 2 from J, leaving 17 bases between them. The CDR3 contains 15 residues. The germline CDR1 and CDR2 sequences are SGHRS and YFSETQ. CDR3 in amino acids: CASSYGGLGAYEQYF. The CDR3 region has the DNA TGCGCCAGCAGTTACGGGGGGCTAGGAGCCTACGAGCAGTACTTC.

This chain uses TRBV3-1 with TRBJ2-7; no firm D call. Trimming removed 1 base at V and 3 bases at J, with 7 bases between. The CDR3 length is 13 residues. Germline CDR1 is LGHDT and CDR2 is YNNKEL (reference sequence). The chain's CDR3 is CASSQGKGYEQYF. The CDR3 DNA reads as TGTGCCAGCAGCCAAGGAAAGGGCTACGAGCAGTACTTC.

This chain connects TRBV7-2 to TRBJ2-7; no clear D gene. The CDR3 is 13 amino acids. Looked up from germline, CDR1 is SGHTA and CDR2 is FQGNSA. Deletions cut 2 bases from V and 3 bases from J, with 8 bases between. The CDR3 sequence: CASSLIKNYEQYF. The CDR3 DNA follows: TGTGCCAGCAGCTTAATCAAAAACTACGAGCAGTACTTC.

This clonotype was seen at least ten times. CDR3 in amino acids: CASSQVSGNSPLHF. Here the CDR3 DNA reads TGTGCCAGCAGCCAAGTGTCTGGGAATTCACCCCTCCACTTT. V usage is TRBV3-1 and J usage is TRBJ1-6; D gene unclear. The CDR3 runs 14 residues. Germline V gene data show CDR1 as LGHDT and CDR2 as YNNKEL (reference sequence). The germline V and J ends were trimmed by 1 base and 7 bases, with 8 bases remaining between them. The variable domain in full, completed from reference TRBV3-1 and TRBJ1-6, reads DTAVSQTPKYLVTQMGNDKSIKCEQNLGHDTMYWYKQDSKKFLKIMFSYNNKELIINETVPNRFSPKSPDKAHLNLHINSLELGDSAVYFCASSQVSGNSPLHFGNGTRLTVT.

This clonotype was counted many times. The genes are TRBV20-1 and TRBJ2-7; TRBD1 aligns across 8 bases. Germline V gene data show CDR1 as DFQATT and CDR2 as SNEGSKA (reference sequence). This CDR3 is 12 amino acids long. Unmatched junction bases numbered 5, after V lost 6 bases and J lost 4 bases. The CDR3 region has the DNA TGCAGTGCCAATGGACAGGGTTACGAGCAGTACTTC. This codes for CSANGQGYEQYF.

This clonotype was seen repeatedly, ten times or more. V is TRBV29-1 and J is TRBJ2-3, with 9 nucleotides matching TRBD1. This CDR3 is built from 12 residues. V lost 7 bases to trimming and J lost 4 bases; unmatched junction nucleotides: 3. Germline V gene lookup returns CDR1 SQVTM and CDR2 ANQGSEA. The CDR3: CSEQGAADTQYF. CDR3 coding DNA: TGCAGCGAACAGGGGGCCGCAGATACGCAGTATTTT.

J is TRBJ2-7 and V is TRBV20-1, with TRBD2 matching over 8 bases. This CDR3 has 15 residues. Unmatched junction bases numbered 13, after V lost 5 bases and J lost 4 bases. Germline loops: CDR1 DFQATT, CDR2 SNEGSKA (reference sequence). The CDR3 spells CSAATSGGASYEQYF. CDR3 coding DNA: TGCAGTGCTGCCACCTCGGGGGGGGCGTCTTACGAGCAGTACTTC.

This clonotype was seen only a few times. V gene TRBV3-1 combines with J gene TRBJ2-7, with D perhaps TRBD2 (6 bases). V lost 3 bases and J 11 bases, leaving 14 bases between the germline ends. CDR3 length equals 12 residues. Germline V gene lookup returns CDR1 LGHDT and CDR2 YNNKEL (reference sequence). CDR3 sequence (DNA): TGTGCCAGCAGCCAGGGGGACTCAGCGGAGTACTTC. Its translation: CASSQGDSAEYF.

CDR3 DNA: TGCAGTGCCCTTTGGACAGGGGAGTTCAATCAGCCCCAGCATTTT. Translation gives CSALWTGEFNQPQHF. The V call is TRBV20-1, the J call TRBJ1-5; 9 bases agree with TRBD1. The junction had 9 bases not matched to a gene; V was cut back by 6 bases and J by 3 bases. The CDR3 spans 15 residues. Germline V gene data show CDR1 as DFQATT and CDR2 as SNEGSKA (reference sequence).

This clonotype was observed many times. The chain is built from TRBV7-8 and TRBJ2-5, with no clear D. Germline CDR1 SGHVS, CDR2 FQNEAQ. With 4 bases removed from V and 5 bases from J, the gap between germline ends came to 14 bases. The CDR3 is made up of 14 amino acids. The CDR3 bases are TGTGCCAGCAGCTCCACACGCCAGACTGAGACCCAGTACTTC. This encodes CASSSTRQTETQYF.

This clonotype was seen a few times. The CDR3 spells CASSPGLGTDTQYF. Written as DNA, the CDR3 is TGTGCCAGCAGCCCCGGGCTGGGGACAGATACGCAGTATTTT. The chain uses TRBV9 and TRBJ2-3; D unclear. CDR1 and CDR2 from the germline V gene are SGDLS and YYNGEE. V lost 4 bases and J 3 bases, leaving 12 bases between the germline ends. This CDR3 is 14 amino acids long.

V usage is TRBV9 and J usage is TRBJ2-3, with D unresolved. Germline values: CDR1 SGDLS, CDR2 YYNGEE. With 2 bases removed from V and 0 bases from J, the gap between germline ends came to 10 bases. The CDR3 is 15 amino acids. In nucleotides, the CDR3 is TGTGCCAGCAGCGTGGACGGATATAGCACAGATACGCAGTATTTT. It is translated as CASSVDGYSTDTQYF.

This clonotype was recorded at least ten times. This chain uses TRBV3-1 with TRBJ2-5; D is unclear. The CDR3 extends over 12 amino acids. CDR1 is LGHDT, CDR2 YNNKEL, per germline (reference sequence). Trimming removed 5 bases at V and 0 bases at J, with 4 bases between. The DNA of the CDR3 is TGTGCCAGCAGCGCCAACCAAGAGACCCAGTACTTC. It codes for CASSANQETQYF.

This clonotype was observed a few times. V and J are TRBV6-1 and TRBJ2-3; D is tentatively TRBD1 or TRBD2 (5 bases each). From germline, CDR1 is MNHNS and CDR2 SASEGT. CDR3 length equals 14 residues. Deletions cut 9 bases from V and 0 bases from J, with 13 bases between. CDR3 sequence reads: CASNRDDSTDTQYF. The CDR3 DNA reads TGTGCCAGTAACCGGGACGACAGCACAGATACGCAGTATTTT.

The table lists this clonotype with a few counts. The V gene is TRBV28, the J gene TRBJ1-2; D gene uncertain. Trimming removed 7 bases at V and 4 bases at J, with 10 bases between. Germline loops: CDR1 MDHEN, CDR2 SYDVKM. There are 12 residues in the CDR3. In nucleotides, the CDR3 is TGTGCCAGCACCCTGATGGGCTATGGCTACACCTTC. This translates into CASTLMGYGYTF.

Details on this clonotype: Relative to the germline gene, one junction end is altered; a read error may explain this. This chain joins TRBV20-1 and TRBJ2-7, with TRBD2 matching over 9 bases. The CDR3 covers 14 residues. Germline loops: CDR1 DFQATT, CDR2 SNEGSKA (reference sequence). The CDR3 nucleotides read TGCAGTGCAAGAGGGACTAGCAATAACTACGAGCAGTACTTC. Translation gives CSARGTSNNYEQYF.

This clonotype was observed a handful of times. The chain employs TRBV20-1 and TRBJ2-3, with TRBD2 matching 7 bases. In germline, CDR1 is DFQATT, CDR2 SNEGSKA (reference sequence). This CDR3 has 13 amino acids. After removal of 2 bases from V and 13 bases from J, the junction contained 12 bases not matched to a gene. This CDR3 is CSARRRTAGEEYF. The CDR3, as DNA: TGCAGTGCTAGACGTCGAACGGCGGGAGAGGAGTATTTT.

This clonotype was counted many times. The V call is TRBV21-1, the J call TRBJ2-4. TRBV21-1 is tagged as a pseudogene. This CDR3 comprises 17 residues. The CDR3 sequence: CASRKGGSRKAKNIQYF. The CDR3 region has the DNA TGTGCCAGCAGAAAGGGTGGAAGTAGAAAAGCCAAAAACATTCAGTACTTC.

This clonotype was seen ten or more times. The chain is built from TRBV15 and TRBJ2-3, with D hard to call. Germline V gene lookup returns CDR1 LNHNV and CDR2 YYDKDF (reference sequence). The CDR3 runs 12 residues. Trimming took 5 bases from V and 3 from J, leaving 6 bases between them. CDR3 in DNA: TGTGCCACCAGCGCACAGACAGATACGCAGTATTTT. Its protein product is CATSAQTDTQYF.

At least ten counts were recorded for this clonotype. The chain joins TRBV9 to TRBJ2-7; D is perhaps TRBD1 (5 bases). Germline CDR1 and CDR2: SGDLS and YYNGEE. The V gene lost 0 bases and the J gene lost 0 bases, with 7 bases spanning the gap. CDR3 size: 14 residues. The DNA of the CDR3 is TGTGCCAGCAGCGTAGGGACAAACTCCTACGAGCAGTACTTC. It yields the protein CASSVGTNSYEQYF.

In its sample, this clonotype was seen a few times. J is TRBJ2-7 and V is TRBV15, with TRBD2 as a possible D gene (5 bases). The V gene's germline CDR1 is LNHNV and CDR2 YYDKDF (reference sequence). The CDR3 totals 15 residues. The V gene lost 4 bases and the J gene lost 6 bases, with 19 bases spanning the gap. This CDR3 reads CATSTTAGFLGEQYF. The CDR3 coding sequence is TGTGCCACCAGCACTACTGCGGGCTTCCTGGGCGAGCAGTACTTC.

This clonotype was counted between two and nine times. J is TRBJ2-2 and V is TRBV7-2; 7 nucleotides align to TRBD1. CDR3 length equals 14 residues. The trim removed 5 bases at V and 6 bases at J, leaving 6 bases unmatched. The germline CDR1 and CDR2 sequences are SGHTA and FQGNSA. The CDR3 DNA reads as TGTGCCAGCAGCGAACAGGGGCAAGCCGGGGAGCTGTTTTTT. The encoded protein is CASSEQGQAGELFF.

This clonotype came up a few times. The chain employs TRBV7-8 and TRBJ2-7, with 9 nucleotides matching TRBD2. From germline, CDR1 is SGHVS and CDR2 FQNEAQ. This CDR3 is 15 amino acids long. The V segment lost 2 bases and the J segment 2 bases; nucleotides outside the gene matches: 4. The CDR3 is CASSLQAGGPYEQYF. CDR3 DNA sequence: TGTGCCAGCAGCTTACAGGCGGGAGGGCCCTACGAGCAGTACTTC.

CDR3 protein: CASSPGTSPRKETQYF. In DNA, the CDR3 is TGTGCCAGCAGCCCCGGGACTAGCCCCAGGAAGGAGACCCAGTACTTC. V and J are TRBV5-6 and TRBJ2-5, with 9 bases aligning to TRBD2. Germline-derived CDR1 and CDR2 are SGHDT and YYEEEE. The CDR3 extends over 16 amino acids. J was trimmed by 5 bases and V by 4 bases; bases with no gene match: 12.